A selection of T cell receptor beta chains follows, all from one sample in a study of blood T cells in healthy people across ages. MiXCR was run by TCRdb on the 5' RACE reads, yielding one entry per CDR3 protein. The table shows about 1.4 million distinct CDR3 sequences, with around 55% occurring only once. The material sequenced was blood. Receptors were obtained from a young man in good health. CDR3s include the opening cysteine and the closing phenylalanine or tryptophan. Fields, in order: D gene, J gene, clone size, V gene, CDR3 DNA, CDR3 protein. D genes are given only for firm matches. The size entry is marked missing in some rows and otherwise reads once, few, many or a size class.

>TRBD2|TRBJ2-7|once|TRBV3-1
TGTGCCAGCAGCCCAACTCCGGGGACTAGCGGGAGTTCCAACGAGCAGTACTTC
CASSPTPGTSGSSNEQYF
>-|TRBJ1-6|-|TRBV18
TGTGCCAGCTCACGGGAGCAGGGCAATTCACCCCTCCACTTT
CASSREQGNSPLHF
>TRBD1|TRBJ2-5|-|TRBV10-3
TGTGCCATCAAAGACAGGGGGCTGTGGGAGACCCAGTACTTC
CAIKDRGLWETQYF
>-|TRBJ1-4|-|TRBV29-1
TGCAGCGTTGCGCAGTATGAAAAACTGTTTTTT
CSVAQYEKLFF
>-|TRBJ2-7|-|TRBV7-2
TGTGCCAGCAGCTTAGGAAAAGAAGTAGCCGGCTACGAGCAGTACTTC
CASSLGKEVAGYEQYF
>TRBD1|TRBJ1-1|-|TRBV10-3
TGTGCCATCAGTGCCGACAGGGGGCCAGATGAAGCTTTCTTT
CAISADRGPDEAFF
>-|TRBJ2-3|-|TRBV5-1
TGCGCCAGCAGCGCGGGACACCCCACAGATACGCAGTATTTT
CASSAGHPTDTQYF
>TRBD2|TRBJ2-7|-|TRBV7-2
TGTGCCAGCAGCTCCACTATAGCGGGGGCATACTTCGAGCAGTACTTC
CASSSTIAGAYFEQYF
>-|TRBJ1-5|-|TRBV27
TGTGCCAGCAGTTTAACAGGGAACCCCAGTCAGCCCCAGCATTTT
CASSLTGNPSQPQHF
>TRBD1|TRBJ2-3|-|TRBV28
TGTGCCAGCAGTCCCCACCACAGGGGGCGGGCAGATACGCAGTATTTT
CASSPHHRGRADTQYF
>TRBD1|TRBJ2-5|-|TRBV28
TGTGCCAGCAGTTTACGCCCCAGGGGGCTTGAGACCCAGTACTTC
CASSLRPRGLETQYF
>TRBD1|TRBJ2-7|few|TRBV29-1
TGCAGCGTTGTTGAGGGGGCGACGTACGAGCAGTACTTC
CSVVEGATYEQYF
>-|TRBJ2-1|-|TRBV11-2
TGTGCCAGCAGCAGGAGAATCAATGAGCAGTTCTTC
CASSRRINEQFF
>-|TRBJ1-1|few|TRBV20-1
TGCAGTGCACCGGGGGCCAGGACTGAAGCTTTCTTT
CSAPGARTEAFF
>-|TRBJ1-1|-|TRBV4-2
TGTGCCAGCAGCCAAGACAGGGGAGAGTTCACTGAAGCTTTCTTT
CASSQDRGEFTEAFF
>-|TRBJ2-2|-|TRBV3-1
TGTGCCAGCAGTTTTGCCGGAACCGGGGAGCTGTTTTTT
CASSFAGTGELFF
>-|TRBJ1-1|few|TRBV25-1
TGTGCCAGCCCGCGGACTTGGGTGAACACTGAAGCTTTCTTT
CASPRTWVNTEAFF
>-|TRBJ2-2|-|TRBV28
TGTGCCAGCAGTTTAGAAACCAGGAACACCGGGGAGCTGTTTTTT
CASSLETRNTGELFF
>-|TRBJ1-6|-|TRBV7-8
TGTGCCAGCAGCCCCCAGACCGATCTTGGGAATTCACCCCTCCACTTT
CASSPQTDLGNSPLHF
>TRBD1|TRBJ1-2|-|TRBV20-1
TGCAGTGCTAAGGATTACCGGGACAGCTATGGCTACACCTTC
CSAKDYRDSYGYTF
>-|TRBJ1-2|few|TRBV12-5
TGTGCTAGTGGCCCGGCTCCGACTCTCGTCTACACCTTC
CASGPAPTLVYTF
>TRBD2|TRBJ2-2|-|TRBV7-2
TGTGCCGGCAGCTTAGGTTTAGCGGGAGCGAACACCGGGGAGCTGTTTTTT
CAGSLGLAGANTGELFF
>-|TRBJ2-5|few|TRBV20-1
TGCAGTGCGCGGGACTCCCCGGAGACCCAGTACTTC
CSARDSPETQYF
>TRBD1|TRBJ1-5|-|TRBV5-1
TGCGCCAGCAGCTCAAGGACAGGGGAATGGCCCCAGCATTTT
CASSSRTGEWPQHF
>-|TRBJ2-3|many|TRBV27
TGTGCCAGCAGTTTAGTTTTGTCGGATACGCAGTATTTT
CASSLVLSDTQYF
>TRBD1|TRBJ2-5|-|TRBV6-5
TGTGCCAGCAGAGGCCGGGACAGGGGGTCTGAGACCCAGTACTTC
CASRGRDRGSETQYF
>TRBD1|TRBJ1-4|-|TRBV20-1
TGCAGTGGGGGACAGATCGGCGAAAAACTGTTTTTT
CSGGQIGEKLFF
>-|TRBJ2-2|-|TRBV20-1
TGCAGTGCGCAGGGAATTAACACCGGGGAGCTGTTTTTT
CSAQGINTGELFF
>-|TRBJ1-5|few|TRBV7-2
TGTGCCAGCAGCTTAGATAGTCGGGGCAATCAGCCCCAGCATTTT
CASSLDSRGNQPQHF
>-|TRBJ2-1|many|TRBV10-2
TGCGCCAGCAGTGATCGGGGCTTCAATGAGCAGTTCTTC
CASSDRGFNEQFF
>-|TRBJ1-5|-|TRBV27
TGTGCCAGCCGCAAAGACAGAGACAATCAGCCCCAGCATTTT
CASRKDRDNQPQHF
>-|TRBJ1-6|-|TRBV20-1
TGCAGTGCTAGAGCCGAAACCAATTCACCCCTCCACTTT
CSARAETNSPLHF
>-|TRBJ1-2|few|TRBV7-2
TGTGCCAGCAGCTTACTCTCCGTCTATGGCTACACCTTC
CASSLLSVYGYTF
>-|TRBJ2-5|-|TRBV30
TGTGCCTGGGACAAGGACTATCTGGAGCAGTACTTC
CAWDKDYLEQYF
>-|TRBJ2-7|once|TRBV24-1
TGTGCCACCAGTGATGGAAATTACGAGCAGTACTTC
CATSDGNYEQYF
>-|TRBJ2-7|few|TRBV20-1
TGCAGTGCTAGTATCCCCGGGGACCCATTGGACGAGCAGTACTTC
CSASIPGDPLDEQYF
>TRBD1|TRBJ2-7|-|TRBV4-1
TGCGCCAGCAGCCAAGGACAGGGGAACCCCTACGAGCAGTACTTC
CASSQGQGNPYEQYF
>TRBD2|TRBJ2-7|-|TRBV7-2
TGTGCCAGCAGCTTATGGACTAGCGGGAGGAGAAATGAGCAGTACTTC
CASSLWTSGRRNEQYF
>-|TRBJ2-1|-|TRBV7-9
TGTGCCAGCAGCTCCCTAGGTCGACTAGGAATAAAACACAATGAGCAGTTCTTC
CASSSLGRLGIKHNEQFF
>TRBD2|TRBJ2-1|-|TRBV20-1
TGCAGTGCTCTACCGGGACTAGCGGGAGGGTGGAATGAGCAGTTCTTC
CSALPGLAGGWNEQFF
>-|TRBJ2-7|-|TRBV5-6
TGTGCCAGCAGCCTAATAGGTCGGAGGACCTACGAGCAGTACTTC
CASSLIGRRTYEQYF
>-|TRBJ2-3|few|TRBV5-1
TGCGCCAGCAGCTTGGAGAACGGATCCACAGATACGCAGTATTTT
CASSLENGSTDTQYF